A single sample gave rise to the 26 T cell receptor beta chains below, sequenced in a study of blood T cell repertoires in COVID-19. Sequenced by immunoSEQ multiplex PCR; TCRdb stores in-frame clones only, minus some. In the table there are 300,000 to 400,000 clones, roughly 90% of which are singletons. Sequenced input: peripheral blood. These receptors came from a woman in her sixties or seventies with COVID-19, enrolled during active disease.

This chain links TRBV4-2 with TRBJ2-5; TRBD2 matches 8 bases. There are 17 residues in the CDR3. Germline V gene lookup returns CDR1 LGHNA and CDR2 YNFKEQ. J gave up 5 bases and V 1 base, and 12 bases lay outside the gene matches. The CDR3 loop is CASSQVLPSGLPETQYF. CDR3 nucleotide sequence: TGTGCCAGCAGCCAAGTTTTACCTAGCGGGTTGCCCGAGACCCAGTACTTC.

The chain employs TRBV24-1 and TRBJ2-1; 8 nucleotides align to TRBD2. Germline CDR1 KGHDR, CDR2 SFDVKD. With 3 bases clipped from V and 0 bases from J, the junction kept 6 bases outside the gene matches. The CDR3 is made up of 17 amino acids. The CDR3, as DNA: TGTGCCACCAGTGATCCCGGGGGGGGAAGCTCCTACAATGAGCAGTTCTTC. This sequence encodes CATSDPGGGSSYNEQFF.

The V gene is TRBV12-3 or TRBV12-4, the J gene TRBJ1-1; 7 nucleotides align to TRBD1. CDR3 length equals 12 residues. V lost 7 bases, J lost 11 bases, and 10 bases stayed unmatched. The CDR3 reads CASNLVGRGAFF. The CDR3 bases are TGTGCCAGCAACCTCGTGGGCAGGGGGGCTTTCTTT.

V and J are TRBV28 and TRBJ1-4; D remains unclear. Germline V lookup: CDR1 MDHEN, CDR2 SYDVKM. Trimming removed 8 bases at V and 0 bases at J, with 7 bases between. This CDR3 has 13 residues. The DNA of the CDR3 is TGTGCCAGCTCCGGGGCAACTAATGAAAAACTGTTTTTT. It encodes CASSGATNEKLFF. Full variable domain (rest looked up from reference TRBV28 and TRBJ1-4): DVKVTQSSRYLVKRTGEKVFLECVQDMDHENMFWYRQDPGLGLRLIYFSYDVKMKEKGDIPEGYSVSREKKERFSLILESASTNQTSMYLCASSGATNEKLFFGSGTQLSVL.

The sample holds one count of this clone. The J gene is TRBJ2-3, the V gene TRBV6-5; no clear D gene. Trimming removed 2 bases at V and 5 bases at J, with 11 bases between. The CDR3 contains 14 residues. Germline loops: CDR1 MNHEY, CDR2 SVGAGI. The CDR3 sequence is CASSYVWFRDTQYF. For the CDR3, the DNA is TGTGCCAGCAGTTACGTCTGGTTTAGAGATACGCAGTATTTT.

The chain joins TRBV11-2 to TRBJ1-1; unclear D gene. Germline-derived CDR1 and CDR2 are SGHAT and FQNNGV. CDR3 length equals 12 residues. V gave up 11 bases and J gave up 5 bases, with 15 bases separating them. The CDR3 region has the DNA TGTGCCGGAGCGTCGGTGAGAACTGAAGCTTTCTTT. Encoded protein: CAGASVRTEAFF.

The chain links TRBV24-1 to TRBJ2-1; 10 bases line up with TRBD2. The germline V gene encodes CDR1 KGHDR and CDR2 SFDVKD. The CDR3 totals 15 residues. The V segment lost 3 bases and the J segment 3 bases; nucleotides outside the gene matches: 1. The CDR3 DNA is TGTGCCACCAGTGATGCTAGCGGGAGCTACAATGAGCAGTTCTTC. Its translation is CATSDASGSYNEQFF.

The chain joins TRBV7-9 to TRBJ2-7; 9 nucleotides line up with TRBD1. From germline, CDR1 is SEHNR and CDR2 FQNEAQ (reference sequence). The J segment lost 6 bases and the V segment lost 3 bases, leaving 6 bases of the junction unmatched. This CDR3 is 14 amino acids long. CDR3 bases: TGTGCCAGCAGCTTGGGACAGGGTGGCGCCGAGCAGTACTTC. Protein product: CASSLGQGGAEQYF.

This chain connects TRBV5-1 to TRBJ2-2; 7 positions agree with TRBD1. Germline lookup yields CDR1 SGHRS and CDR2 YFSETQ. Trimming at V came to 4 bases and at J to 7 bases, leaving 7 bases not matched to a gene. The CDR3 has 14 amino acids. The CDR3 reads CASSVDREDGELFF. The CDR3 region has the DNA TGCGCCAGCAGCGTAGACAGGGAAGACGGGGAGCTGTTTTTT.

The sample holds one count of this clone. V usage is TRBV27 and J usage is TRBJ1-6; D not resolved. Germline values: CDR1 MNHEY, CDR2 SMNVEV (reference sequence). With 3 bases removed from V and 6 bases from J, the gap between germline ends came to 6 bases. This CDR3 region has 13 residues. In DNA, the CDR3 is TGTGCCAGCAGTTTCTCTATTAATTCACCCCTCCACTTT. Residues: CASSFSINSPLHF.

On this clone: The junction and the germline gene differ at one end; a read error may be behind it. The V gene is TRBV29-1, the J gene TRBJ1-2; D gene ambiguous. The CDR3 length is 15 residues. Germline lookup yields CDR1 SQVTM and CDR2 ANQGSEA. In nucleotides, the CDR3 is TGCAGCGTGGAAGGTCCCCCTCTAACGAGCTATGGCTACACCTTC. Encoded protein: CSVEGPPLTSYGYTF.

The chain is built from TRBV3-1 (or the pseudogene TRBV3-2) and TRBJ2-1; D may be TRBD2 (6 bases). Germline CDR1 reads LGHDT; CDR2 reads YNNKEL (reference sequence). V shed 4 bases and J shed 7 bases, with 14 bases lying between them. The CDR3 loop spans 14 amino acids. For the CDR3, the DNA is TGTGCCAGCAGCCCCGGGGGACGGGGGAATGAGCAGTTCTTC. Amino acids: CASSPGGRGNEQFF.

The J gene is TRBJ2-2, the V gene TRBV7-6, with 9 bases identical to TRBD1. From germline, CDR1 is SGHVS and CDR2 FNYEAQ. The CDR3 consists of 15 residues. V gave up 3 bases and J gave up 7 bases; unmatched junction bases: 6. The CDR3 bases are TGTGCCAGCAGCTTCCGGGACAGGGATGTCGGGGAGCTGTTTTTT. It specifies CASSFRDRDVGELFF.

The chain recombines TRBV6-5 with TRBJ2-7; a weak D match, TRBD1 (5 bases). CDR1 and CDR2 (germline): MNHEY, SVGAGI. The CDR3 is 12 residues long. V lost 2 bases, J lost 12 bases, and 14 bases lay in between. For the CDR3, the DNA is TGTGCCAGCAGTTACGGTCAGGGAAAGACGTACTTC. Protein: CASSYGQGKTYF.

This clone was seen more than once but under ten times. DNA of the CDR3: TGTGCCAGTACCCCAAACCCCGCGGGAGTAGTTGGCAATGAGCAGTTCTTC. Protein product: CASTPNPAGVVGNEQFF. This chain uses TRBV19 with TRBJ2-1; TRBD2 matches 7 bases. Germline V gene lookup returns CDR1 LNHDA and CDR2 SQIVND (reference sequence). The junction had 18 bases not matched to a gene; V was cut back by 7 bases and J by 6 bases. CDR3 length: 17 amino acids. Together with reference TRBV19 and TRBJ2-1, the CDR3 gives the full variable domain: DGGITQSPKYLFRKEGQNVTLSCEQNLNHDAMYWYRQDPGQGLRLIYYSQIVNDFQKGDIAEGYSVSREKKESFPLTVTSAQKNPTAFYLCASTPNPAGVVGNEQFFGPGTRLTVL.

The chain couples TRBV12-3 or TRBV12-4 to TRBJ1-2; D gene uncertain. This CDR3 is 11 amino acids long. The V and J ends lost 5 bases and 8 bases respectively, with 9 bases between them. In DNA, the CDR3 is TGTGCCAGCAGTCCTCTGAGAGGCTACACCTTC. Translated, it gives CASSPLRGYTF.

V and J are TRBV28 and TRBJ1-2, with 7 bases matching TRBD1. The CDR3 is 13 residues long. V dropped 6 bases and J dropped 6; count of bases not matched to a gene: 7. The germline CDR1 and CDR2 sequences are MDHEN and SYDVKM. CDR3 in amino acids: CASSIGTANGYTF. CDR3 sequence (DNA): TGTGCCAGCAGCATCGGGACAGCCAATGGCTACACCTTC.

The chain is built from TRBV19 and TRBJ1-4, with no clear D. CDR3 length: 15 residues. The germline CDR1 and CDR2 sequences are LNHDA and SQIVND (reference sequence). Deletions cut 3 bases from V and 4 bases from J, with 12 bases between. CDR3 in amino acids: CASSMSPGSNEKLFF. The CDR3 DNA follows: TGTGCCAGTAGTATGTCCCCCGGGAGTAATGAAAAACTGTTTTTT. Filled out from reference TRBV19 and TRBJ1-4, the complete variable domain reads DGGITQSPKYLFRKEGQNVTLSCEQNLNHDAMYWYRQDPGQGLRLIYYSQIVNDFQKGDIAEGYSVSREKKESFPLTVTSAQKNPTAFYLCASSMSPGSNEKLFFGSGTQLSVL.

This chain links TRBV10-1 with TRBJ2-5; 13 bases map to TRBD2. CDR1 and CDR2 (germline): WNHNN, SYGVQD (reference sequence). V trimming: 2 bases; J trimming: 2 bases; junction bases outside the gene matches: 2. The CDR3 totals 16 residues. The CDR3 sequence is CASSEGTSGAQETQYF. The CDR3 bases are TGCGCCAGCAGTGAGGGGACTAGCGGGGCACAAGAGACCCAGTACTTC.

J is TRBJ1-1 and V is TRBV7-2; possibly TRBD1 for D (5 bases). Germline loops: CDR1 SGHTA, CDR2 FQGNSA. This CDR3 is 14 amino acids long. V gave up 0 bases and J gave up 4 bases, with 9 bases separating them. CDR3 amino acids: CASSLARGVTEAFF. The DNA of the CDR3 is TGTGCCAGCAGCTTAGCCCGGGGGGTCACTGAAGCTTTCTTT.

This rearrangement joins TRBV12-3 or TRBV12-4 to TRBJ2-1, with 9 bases fitting TRBD2. The CDR3 runs to 13 residues. J lost 10 bases, V lost 6 bases, and 7 bases had no gene match. Written as DNA, the CDR3 is TGTGCCAGCAGCTACACTAGCGGGCAAGAGCAGTTCTTC. Its translation: CASSYTSGQEQFF.

This clone has just one count. V usage is TRBV5-4 and J usage is TRBJ1-1; 7 bases align to TRBD1. Germline lookup yields CDR1 SGHNT and CDR2 YYREEE (reference sequence). This CDR3 is 15 amino acids long. Trimming removed 7 bases from V and 4 bases from J; junction bases left unmatched: 13. The CDR3 nucleotides are TGTGCCAGCCCGACCTTGGGACAGTGGTGCACTGAAGCTTTCTTT. This sequence encodes CASPTLGQWCTEAFF.

The rearrangement uses TRBV18 and TRBJ1-6; tentative D call: TRBD1 (6 bases). The V gene's germline CDR1 is KGHSH and CDR2 LQKENI. V was clipped by 3 bases and J by 7 bases, with 10 bases between them. This CDR3 comprises 14 residues. In nucleotides, the CDR3 is TGTGCCAGCTCACCTTCAGGGGCGAATTCACCCCTCCACTTT. Protein sequence: CASSPSGANSPLHF.

V gene TRBV30 combines with J gene TRBJ1-2; D unresolved. This CDR3 contains 13 residues. Looked up from germline, CDR1 is GTSNPN and CDR2 is SVGIG (reference sequence). The V end lost 4 bases, the J end lost 0 bases, and 9 bases lay between the germline ends. CDR3 region: CAWTPGTNYGYTF. The CDR3 DNA reads TGTGCCTGGACTCCGGGTACTAACTATGGCTACACCTTC.

The gene calls are TRBV5-4 and TRBJ2-5; a possible D gene is TRBD2 (6 bases). Germline loops: CDR1 SGHNT, CDR2 YYREEE (reference sequence). This CDR3 has 13 amino acids. V lost 6 bases and J 4 bases, leaving 13 bases between the germline ends. The CDR3 DNA is TGTGCCAGCAACCCTGGGGGGAGAGAGACCCAGTACTTC. Translation: CASNPGGRETQYF. The whole variable domain, remainder taken from reference TRBV5-4 and TRBJ2-5, is ETGVTQSPTHLIKTRGQQVTLRCSSQSGHNTVSWYQQALGQGPQFIFQYYREEENGRGNFPPRFSGLQFPNYSSELNVNALELDDSALYLCASNPGGRETQYFGPGTRLLVL.

The chain uses TRBV13 and TRBJ1-2; 7 nucleotides line up with TRBD1. The length of the CDR3 is 14 residues. Germline CDR1 is PRHDT and CDR2 is FYEKMQ (reference sequence). V lost 2 bases, J lost 8 bases, and 8 bases stayed unmatched. CDR3 sequence: CASSLLRGLSGYTF. The CDR3 DNA sequence: TGTGCCAGCAGCTTATTGAGGGGGCTGAGCGGCTACACCTTC.